The source of this TCR beta chain is a study of response to subunit inactivated influenza vaccine. In its sample, this clonotype was seen a few times. Per the germline V gene, CDR1 is LNHNV and CDR2 is YYDKDF (reference sequence). CDR3 length: 13 residues. Germline trimming cut 7 bases from V and 2 bases from J; bases unmatched to any gene: 2. TCRdb reprocessed the RT-PCR reads with MiXCR, giving one entry per CDR3 protein. The table includes a few hundred thousand distinct CDR3 sequences, about 15% detected once. The sequence came from a man aged 45-65 years who received an inactivated influenza vaccine. The rearrangement joins TRBV15 to TRBJ2-1, with 7 positions matching TRBD1. Sample: PBMCs from blood, taken 11 to 12 days after vaccination. The CDR3 DNA sequence: TGTGCCACCACAGGGACAGCCTACAATGAGCAGTTCTTC. Translating gives CATTGTAYNEQFF.